This TCR beta chain is drawn from a study of cytomegalovirus exposure and HLA in healthy donors. Study information: Approximately 190 million T cells yielded fewer than 120 million unique TCR beta sequences in earlier analysis.

Of note for this clone: Its antigen is not identified.

Use of 60 Vbeta and 13 Jbeta primers characterized the PCR. Sequencing was performed with immunoSEQ multiplex PCR; in TCRdb, only in-frame clones are kept and a portion is missing. The sample contains under 150,000 clones, more than 65% of which appear only once. Study conclusions and caveats: 87-base-pair reads could not separate some V segments, including TRBV6-2 and TRBV6-3.

This CDR3 is built from 16 residues. After removal of 3 bases from V and 1 base from J, the junction contained 7 bases not matched to a gene. Germline lookup yields CDR1 SGDLS and CDR2 YYNGEE. The TCR sequence derives from an older woman in good health and CMV-seropositive. This rearrangement joins TRBV9 to TRBJ1-2; 9 bases are a match to TRBD1. Sequencing was performed on PBMCs. CDR3 bases: TGTGCCAGCAGCGAGACAGGGGACAGGGTTAACTATGGCTACACCTTC. Translated, it gives CASSETGDRVNYGYTF.